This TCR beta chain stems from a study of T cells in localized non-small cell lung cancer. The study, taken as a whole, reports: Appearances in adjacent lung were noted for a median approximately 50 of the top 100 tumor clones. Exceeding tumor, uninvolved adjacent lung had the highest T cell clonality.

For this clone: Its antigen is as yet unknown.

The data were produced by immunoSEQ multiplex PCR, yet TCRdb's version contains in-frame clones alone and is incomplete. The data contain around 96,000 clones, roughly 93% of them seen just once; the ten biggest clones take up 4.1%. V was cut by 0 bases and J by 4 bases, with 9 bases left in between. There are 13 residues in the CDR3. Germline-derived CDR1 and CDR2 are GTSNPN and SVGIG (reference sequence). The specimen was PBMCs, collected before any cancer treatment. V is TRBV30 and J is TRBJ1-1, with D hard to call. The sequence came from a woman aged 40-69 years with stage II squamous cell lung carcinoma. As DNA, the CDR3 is TGTGCCTGGAGTGTGGGCCTGAGCACTGAAGCTTTCTTT. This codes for CAWSVGLSTEAFF.